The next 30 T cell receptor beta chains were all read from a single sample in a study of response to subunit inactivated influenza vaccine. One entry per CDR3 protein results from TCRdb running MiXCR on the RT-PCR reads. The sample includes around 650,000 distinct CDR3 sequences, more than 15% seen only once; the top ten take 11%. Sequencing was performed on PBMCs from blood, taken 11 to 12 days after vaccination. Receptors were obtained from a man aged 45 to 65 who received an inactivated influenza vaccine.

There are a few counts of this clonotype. The chain's CDR3 is CATRDRGVGETQYF. CDR3 DNA: TGTGCCACGCGGGACAGGGGAGTAGGAGAGACCCAGTACTTC. The rearrangement uses TRBV10-3 and TRBJ2-5, with TRBD1 identical over 10 bases. Germline CDR1 and CDR2: ENHRY and SYGVKD. The CDR3 has 14 amino acids. The junction had 9 bases not matched to a gene; V was cut back by 10 bases and J by 4 bases.

This chain's CDR3 is CASSDTHGGQYF. CDR3 DNA: TGCGCCAGCAGTGATACCCACGGTGGCCAGTACTTC. V gene TRBV10-2 combines with J gene TRBJ2-5; D is undetermined. The CDR3 contains 12 residues. The V end lost 3 bases, the J end lost 10 bases, and 12 bases lay between the germline ends. CDR1 and CDR2 from the germline V gene are WSHSY and SAAADI.

In DNA, the CDR3 is TGTGCCAGCAGTTCCTGGACTCCACCTAAGTACGAGCAGTACTTC. Protein: CASSSWTPPKYEQYF. The rearrangement links TRBV28 to TRBJ2-7; TRBD2 is a possible D gene (5 bases). The V end lost 4 bases, the J end lost 4 bases, and 17 bases lay between the germline ends. Germline V gene lookup returns CDR1 MDHEN and CDR2 SYDVKM. The CDR3 spans 15 residues.

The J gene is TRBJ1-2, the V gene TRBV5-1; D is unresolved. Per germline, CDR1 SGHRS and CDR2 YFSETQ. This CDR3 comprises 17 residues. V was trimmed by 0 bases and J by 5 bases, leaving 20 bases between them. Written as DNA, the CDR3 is TGCGCCAGCAGCTTGGGACTCTCGGGGAGCTCCTTTTATGGCTACACCTTC. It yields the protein CASSLGLSGSSFYGYTF.

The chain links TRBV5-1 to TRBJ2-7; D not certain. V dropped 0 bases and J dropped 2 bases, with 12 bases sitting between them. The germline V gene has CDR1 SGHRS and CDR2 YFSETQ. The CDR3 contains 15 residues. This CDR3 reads CASSLGPSLTYEQYF. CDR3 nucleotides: TGCGCCAGCAGCTTGGGGCCTTCCCTAACCTACGAGCAGTACTTC.

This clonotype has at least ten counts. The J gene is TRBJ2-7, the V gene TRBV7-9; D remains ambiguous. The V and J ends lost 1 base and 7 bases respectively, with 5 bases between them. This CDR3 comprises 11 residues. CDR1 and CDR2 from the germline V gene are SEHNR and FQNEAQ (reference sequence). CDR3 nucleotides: TGTGCCAGCAGCTTAGGGGCAGAGCAGTACTTC. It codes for CASSLGAEQYF.

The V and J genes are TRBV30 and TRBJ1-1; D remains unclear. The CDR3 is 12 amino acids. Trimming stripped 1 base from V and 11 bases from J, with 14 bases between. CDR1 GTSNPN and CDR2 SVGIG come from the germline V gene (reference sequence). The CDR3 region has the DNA TGTGCCTGGAGTGGGCTGCTTAGCAGGGCTTTCTTT. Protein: CAWSGLLSRAFF.

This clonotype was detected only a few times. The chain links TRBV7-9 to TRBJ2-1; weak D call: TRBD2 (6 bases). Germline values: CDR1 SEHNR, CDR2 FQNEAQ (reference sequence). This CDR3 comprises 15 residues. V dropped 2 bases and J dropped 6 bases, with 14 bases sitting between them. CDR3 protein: CASSLTTRLGNEQFF. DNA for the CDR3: TGTGCCAGCAGCTTAACGACTAGATTAGGCAATGAGCAGTTCTTC.

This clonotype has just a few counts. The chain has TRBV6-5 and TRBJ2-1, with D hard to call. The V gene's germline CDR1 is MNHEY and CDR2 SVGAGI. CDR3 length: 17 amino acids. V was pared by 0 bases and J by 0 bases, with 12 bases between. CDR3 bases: TGTGCCAGCAGTTACTCGAGTGGCGTCAGCTCCTACAATGAGCAGTTCTTC. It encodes CASSYSSGVSSYNEQFF.

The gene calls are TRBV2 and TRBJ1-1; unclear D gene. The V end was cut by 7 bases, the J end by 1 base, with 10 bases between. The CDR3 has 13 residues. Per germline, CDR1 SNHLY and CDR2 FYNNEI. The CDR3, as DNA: TGTGCCAGCAACCACAAGCCGAACACTGAAGCTTTCTTT. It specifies CASNHKPNTEAFF.

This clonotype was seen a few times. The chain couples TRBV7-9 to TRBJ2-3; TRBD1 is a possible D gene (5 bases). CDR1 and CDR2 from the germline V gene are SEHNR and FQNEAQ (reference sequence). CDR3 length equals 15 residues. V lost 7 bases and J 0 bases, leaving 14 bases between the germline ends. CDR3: CASTLTVGSTDTQYF. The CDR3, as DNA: TGTGCCAGCACCTTGACAGTGGGAAGCACAGATACGCAGTATTTT.

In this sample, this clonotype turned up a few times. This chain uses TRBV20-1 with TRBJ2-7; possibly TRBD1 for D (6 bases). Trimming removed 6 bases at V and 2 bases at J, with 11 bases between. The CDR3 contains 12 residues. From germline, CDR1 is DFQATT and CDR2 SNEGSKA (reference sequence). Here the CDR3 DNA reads TGCAGTGCCAAGGGACAAACCTACGAGCAGTACTTC. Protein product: CSAKGQTYEQYF.

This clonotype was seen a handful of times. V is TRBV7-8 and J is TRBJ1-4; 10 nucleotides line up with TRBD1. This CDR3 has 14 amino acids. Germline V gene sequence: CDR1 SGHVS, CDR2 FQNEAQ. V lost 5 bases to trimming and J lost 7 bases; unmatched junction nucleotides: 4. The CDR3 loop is CASSVDRGPEKLFF. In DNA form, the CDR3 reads TGTGCCAGCAGCGTAGACAGGGGGCCTGAAAAACTGTTTTTT.

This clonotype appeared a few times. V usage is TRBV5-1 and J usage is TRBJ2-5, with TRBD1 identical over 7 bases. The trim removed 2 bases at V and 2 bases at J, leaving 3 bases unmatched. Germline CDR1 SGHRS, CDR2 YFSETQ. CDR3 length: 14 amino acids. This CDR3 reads CASSLQGKQETQYF. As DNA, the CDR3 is TGCGCCAGCAGCTTACAGGGGAAACAAGAGACCCAGTACTTC.

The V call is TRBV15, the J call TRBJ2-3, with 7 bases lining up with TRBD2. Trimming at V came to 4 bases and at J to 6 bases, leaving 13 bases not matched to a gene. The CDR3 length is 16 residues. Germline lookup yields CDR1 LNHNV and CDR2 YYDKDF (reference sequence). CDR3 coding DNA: TGTGCCACCAGCACACCTGGGGCGGGAGCCGTGGATACGCAGTATTTT. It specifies CATSTPGAGAVDTQYF. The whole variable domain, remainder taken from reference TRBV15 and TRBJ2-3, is DAMVIQNPRYQVTQFGKPVTLSCSQTLNHNVMYWYQQKSSQAPKLLFHYYDKDFNNEADTPDNFQSRRPNTSFCFLDIRSPGLGDTAMYLCATSTPGAGAVDTQYFGPGTRLTVL.

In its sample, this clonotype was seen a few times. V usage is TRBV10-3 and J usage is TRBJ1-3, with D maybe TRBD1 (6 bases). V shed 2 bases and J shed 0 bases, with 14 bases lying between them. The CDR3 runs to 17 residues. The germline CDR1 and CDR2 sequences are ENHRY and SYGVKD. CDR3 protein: CAISEGQLTISGNTIYF. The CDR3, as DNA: TGTGCCATCAGTGAGGGACAGCTCACGATCTCTGGAAACACCATATATTTT.

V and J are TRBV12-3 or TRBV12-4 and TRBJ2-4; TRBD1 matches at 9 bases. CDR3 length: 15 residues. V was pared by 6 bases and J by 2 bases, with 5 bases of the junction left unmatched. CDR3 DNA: TGTGCCAGCAGGTGGGACAGGGTAACCAAAAACATTCAGTACTTC. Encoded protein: CASRWDRVTKNIQYF.

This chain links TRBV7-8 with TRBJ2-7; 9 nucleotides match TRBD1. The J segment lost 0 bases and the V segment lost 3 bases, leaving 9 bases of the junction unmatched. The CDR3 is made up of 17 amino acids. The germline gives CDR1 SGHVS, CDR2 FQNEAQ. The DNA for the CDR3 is TGTGCCAGCAGCTTGCCGGGACAGGGCATAGTCTCCTACGAGCAGTACTTC. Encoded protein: CASSLPGQGIVSYEQYF.

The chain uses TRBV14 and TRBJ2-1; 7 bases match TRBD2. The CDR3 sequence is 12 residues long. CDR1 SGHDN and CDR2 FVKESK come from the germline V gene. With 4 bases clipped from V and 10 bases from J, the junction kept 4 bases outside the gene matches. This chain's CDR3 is CASSRSGREQFF. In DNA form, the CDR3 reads TGTGCCAGCAGCCGTAGCGGGCGAGAGCAGTTCTTC.

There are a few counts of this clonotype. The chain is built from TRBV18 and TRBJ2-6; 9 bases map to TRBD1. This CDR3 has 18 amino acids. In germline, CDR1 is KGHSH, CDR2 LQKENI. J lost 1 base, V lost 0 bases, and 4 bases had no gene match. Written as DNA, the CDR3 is TGTGCCAGCTCACCACCGGACAGGGGAGATTCTGGGGCCAACGTCCTGACTTTC. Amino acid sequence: CASSPPDRGDSGANVLTF.

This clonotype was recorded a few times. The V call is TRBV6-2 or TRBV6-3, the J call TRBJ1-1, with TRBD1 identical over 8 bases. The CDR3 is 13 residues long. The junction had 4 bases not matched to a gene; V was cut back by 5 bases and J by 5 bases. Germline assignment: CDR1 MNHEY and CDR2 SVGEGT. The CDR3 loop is CASSATGETEAFF. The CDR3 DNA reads TGTGCCAGCAGTGCGACAGGGGAGACTGAAGCTTTCTTT.

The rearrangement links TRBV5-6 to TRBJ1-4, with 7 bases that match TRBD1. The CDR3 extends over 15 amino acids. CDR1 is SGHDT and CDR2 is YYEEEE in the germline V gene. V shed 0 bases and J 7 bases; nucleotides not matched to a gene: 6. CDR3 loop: CASSLGGTAPEKLFF. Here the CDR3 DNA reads TGTGCCAGCAGCTTGGGTGGGACAGCACCTGAAAAACTGTTTTTT.

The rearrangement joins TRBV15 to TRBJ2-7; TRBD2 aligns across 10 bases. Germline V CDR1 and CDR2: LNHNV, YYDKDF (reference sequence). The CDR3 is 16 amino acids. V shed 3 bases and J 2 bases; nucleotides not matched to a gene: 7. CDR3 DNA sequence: TGTGCCACCAGCAGTGACATACTAGCGGGGACCTACGAGCAGTACTTC. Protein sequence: CATSSDILAGTYEQYF. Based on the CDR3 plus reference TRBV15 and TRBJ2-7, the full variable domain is DAMVIQNPRYQVTQFGKPVTLSCSQTLNHNVMYWYQQKSSQAPKLLFHYYDKDFNNEADTPDNFQSRRPNTSFCFLDIRSPGLGDTAMYLCATSSDILAGTYEQYFGPGTRLTVT.

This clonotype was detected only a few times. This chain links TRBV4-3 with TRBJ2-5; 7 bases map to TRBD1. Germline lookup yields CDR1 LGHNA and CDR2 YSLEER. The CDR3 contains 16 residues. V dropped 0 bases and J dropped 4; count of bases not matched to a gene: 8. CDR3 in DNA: TGCGCCAGCAGCCAAGATTCAGGGGGACGAGGAGAGACCCAGTACTTC. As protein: CASSQDSGGRGETQYF.

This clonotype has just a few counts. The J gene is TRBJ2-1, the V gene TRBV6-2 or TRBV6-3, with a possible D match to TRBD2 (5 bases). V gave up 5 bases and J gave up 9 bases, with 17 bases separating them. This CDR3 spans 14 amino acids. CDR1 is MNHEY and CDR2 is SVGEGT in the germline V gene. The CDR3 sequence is CASSPREFGGEQFF. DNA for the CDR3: TGTGCCAGCAGTCCTCGTGAATTTGGAGGTGAGCAGTTCTTC.

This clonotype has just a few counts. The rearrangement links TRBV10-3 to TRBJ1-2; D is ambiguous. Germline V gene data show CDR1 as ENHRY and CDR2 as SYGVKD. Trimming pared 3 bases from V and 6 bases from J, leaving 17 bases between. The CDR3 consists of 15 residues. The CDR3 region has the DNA TGTGCCATCAGTGAAATGGGTCCGGAAGTGGATGGCTACACCTTC. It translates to CAISEMGPEVDGYTF.

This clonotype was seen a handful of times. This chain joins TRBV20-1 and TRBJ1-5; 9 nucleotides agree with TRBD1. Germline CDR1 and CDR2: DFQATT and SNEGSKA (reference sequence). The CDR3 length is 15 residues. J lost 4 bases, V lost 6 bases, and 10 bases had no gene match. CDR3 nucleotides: TGCAGTGCCGCCTTTGGGGGACAGGGTAATCAGCCCCAGCATTTT. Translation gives CSAAFGGQGNQPQHF.

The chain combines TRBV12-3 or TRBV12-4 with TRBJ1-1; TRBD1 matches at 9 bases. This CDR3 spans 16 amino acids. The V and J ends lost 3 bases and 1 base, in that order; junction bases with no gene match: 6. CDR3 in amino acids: CASSLTGTGQNTEAFF. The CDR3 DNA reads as TGTGCCAGCAGTTTGACGGGGACAGGGCAGAACACTGAAGCTTTCTTT.

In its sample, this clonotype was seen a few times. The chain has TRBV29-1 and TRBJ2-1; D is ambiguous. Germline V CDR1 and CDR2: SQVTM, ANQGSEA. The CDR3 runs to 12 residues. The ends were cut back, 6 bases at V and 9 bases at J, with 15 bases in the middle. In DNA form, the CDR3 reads TGCAGCGTACTACATCAGTTGACTGAGCAGTTCTTC. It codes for CSVLHQLTEQFF.

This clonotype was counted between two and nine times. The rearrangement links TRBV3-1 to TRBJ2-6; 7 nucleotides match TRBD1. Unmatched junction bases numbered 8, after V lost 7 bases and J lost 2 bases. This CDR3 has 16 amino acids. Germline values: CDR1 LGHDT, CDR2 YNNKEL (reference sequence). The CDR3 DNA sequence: TGTGCCAGCACAGACAGGGTTGTAACTGGGGCCAACGTCCTGACTTTC. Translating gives CASTDRVVTGANVLTF.